This TCR beta chain is drawn from a study of blood T cell repertoires in COVID-19. Study-wide context: The United States, Italy and Spain supplied acute and convalescent COVID-19 samples. From T cells, B-cell-depleted T cells, or PBMCs came the material, which was cDNA or gDNA.

Authors' methods: Estimation of nucleated cell counts was performed using reference gene primer amplification. The table came from immunoSEQ multiplex PCR; TCRdb's copy has only in-frame clones and leaves some out. That table is the source of V, J and clone size, and D and trimming were worked out from the DNA. This sample carries approximately 150,000 clones, approximately 82% of them seen once, and the ten largest clones take about 7.2%. Germline V gene data show CDR1 as SGHAT and CDR2 as FQNNGV. The V and J ends lost 5 bases and 4 bases respectively, with 11 bases between them. The CDR3 is 13 residues long.

The clonotype comes from a woman aged 50 to 60 in a cohort sampled during active or convalescent COVID-19. Sequencing used peripheral blood. The J gene is TRBJ1-1, the V gene TRBV11-2, with D possibly matching TRBD1 (5 bases). The CDR3 region is CASSTGGTTEAFF. The CDR3 DNA sequence: TGTGCCAGCAGCACCGGAGGGACCACTGAAGCTTTCTTT.